The 20 T cell receptor beta chains below all came from one sample that was sequenced in a study of T-cell reconstitution after alpha-beta-depleted transplantation in children. The TCRbeta library incorporated unique molecular identifiers. TCRdb redid the calling of the PCR reads with MiXCR, one entry per CDR3 protein. This table holds roughly 200,000 distinct CDR3 sequences, approximately 7% found once. This specimen consisted of PBMCs, obtained before TCRalphabeta/CD19-depleted stem cell transplant. The receptors originated from a boy aged 2 to 9 with acute lymphoblastic leukemia, due to receive a stem cell transplant.

The sample holds a few counts of this clonotype. This chain connects TRBV5-1 to TRBJ2-5; 12 bases line up with TRBD2. The V gene end was trimmed by 3 bases and the J gene end by 1 base; junction bases not matched to a gene: 4. The CDR3 is 16 residues long. Per germline, CDR1 SGHRS and CDR2 YFSETQ. This CDR3 reads CASSYLAGGPQETQYF. The CDR3 DNA is TGCGCCAGCAGCTATCTAGCGGGGGGGCCCCAAGAGACCCAGTACTTC.

This clonotype was observed at least ten times. This chain uses TRBV12-3 or TRBV12-4 with TRBJ2-2; a weak D match, TRBD2 (5 bases). There are 16 residues in the CDR3. Trimming cost V 9 bases and J 2 bases, with 19 bases left between them. In nucleotides, the CDR3 is TGTGCCAGTTCGGGGATCCGTGCTTCAAACACCGGGGAGCTGTTTTTT. Protein: CASSGIRASNTGELFF.

This clonotype was observed a handful of times. V is TRBV7-2 and J is TRBJ2-2; 14 bases fit TRBD2. The junction had 8 bases not matched to a gene; V was cut back by 6 bases and J by 8 bases. The CDR3 contains 16 residues. Germline assignment: CDR1 SGHTA and CDR2 FQGNSA. CDR3 DNA sequence: TGTGCCAGCAGGCCACCGGGACTAGCGGGAGTTGGGGAGCTGTTTTTT. Its protein is CASRPPGLAGVGELFF.

In its sample, this clonotype was seen many times. This chain uses TRBV28 with TRBJ2-2, with 9 bases aligning to TRBD1. The CDR3 extends over 14 amino acids. Trimming at V came to 7 bases and at J to 4 bases, leaving 4 bases not matched to a gene. Germline-derived CDR1 and CDR2 are MDHEN and SYDVKM. The CDR3 DNA sequence: TGTGCCAGCACAGGACAGGGGCCCACCGGGGAGCTGTTTTTT. This sequence encodes CASTGQGPTGELFF.

This clonotype was picked up many times. This chain uses TRBV20-1 with TRBJ2-2; 11 positions agree with TRBD2. Germline V gene data show CDR1 as DFQATT and CDR2 as SNEGSKA (reference sequence). The length of the CDR3 is 16 residues. The V segment lost 3 bases and the J segment 0 bases; nucleotides outside the gene matches: 3. The DNA for the CDR3 is TGCAGTGCTAGTCCTAGCGGGGGGACGAACACCGGGGAGCTGTTTTTT. Protein sequence: CSASPSGGTNTGELFF.

The sample holds a few counts of this clonotype. This chain joins TRBV2 and TRBJ2-1, with 8 bases matching TRBD2. After removal of 2 bases from V and 9 bases from J, the junction contained 6 bases not matched to a gene. This CDR3 has 14 amino acids. Germline assignment: CDR1 SNHLY and CDR2 FYNNEI. CDR3: CASSEYGLAGEQFF. The CDR3 region has the DNA TGTGCCAGCAGTGAATATGGACTAGCTGGTGAGCAGTTCTTC.

The J gene is TRBJ2-4, the V gene TRBV6-2 or TRBV6-3; 8 nucleotides agree with TRBD2. CDR3 length equals 18 residues. Germline assignment: CDR1 MNHEY and CDR2 SVGEGT. The V gene end was trimmed by 0 bases and the J gene end by 4 bases; junction bases not matched to a gene: 11. CDR3 coding DNA: TGTGCCAGCAGTTACTCCCGCGGAGCGGGGGCCCTTAAAAACATTCAGTACTTC. Protein: CASSYSRGAGALKNIQYF.

This clonotype was seen at least ten times. The rearrangement joins TRBV12-3 or TRBV12-4 to TRBJ1-1; D gene ambiguous. V lost 2 bases and J 3 bases, leaving 7 bases between the germline ends. This CDR3 has 13 amino acids. CDR3 sequence: CASSLTWYTEAFF. The CDR3 bases are TGTGCCAGCAGTTTAACCTGGTACACTGAAGCTTTCTTT.

This clonotype was recorded many times. This rearrangement joins TRBV28 to TRBJ1-2; TRBD1 matches 8 bases. V lost 8 bases, J lost 7 bases, and 9 bases stayed unmatched. From germline, CDR1 is MDHEN and CDR2 SYDVKM. There are 13 residues in the CDR3. The CDR3 loop reads CASGTGTGGGYTF. Written as DNA, the CDR3 is TGTGCCAGCGGAACCGGGACAGGTGGTGGCTACACCTTC.

J is TRBJ2-3 and V is TRBV20-1; 16 bases are shared with TRBD2. J was trimmed by 10 bases and V by 6 bases; bases with no gene match: 16. The CDR3 covers 17 residues. The V gene's germline CDR1 is DFQATT and CDR2 SNEGSKA (reference sequence). For the CDR3, the DNA is TGCAGTGCACAGGGGCCTGCGGGACTAGCGGGAGGGGAGGCGCAGTATTTT. It translates to CSAQGPAGLAGGEAQYF.

This chain connects TRBV29-1 to TRBJ2-5, with 9 bases lining up with TRBD1. From germline, CDR1 is SQVTM and CDR2 ANQGSEA. With 4 bases clipped from V and 7 bases from J, the junction kept 7 bases outside the gene matches. The CDR3 extends over 13 amino acids. DNA of the CDR3: TGCAGCGTTGTAGGGACAGGGATGGGGACCCAGTACTTC. It specifies CSVVGTGMGTQYF.

This clonotype was counted ten times or more. The V gene is TRBV12-3 or TRBV12-4, the J gene TRBJ2-1, with D perhaps matching TRBD1 (6 bases). V lost 5 bases to trimming and J lost 8 bases, with 13 bases between them. The CDR3 is made up of 13 amino acids. CDR3 protein: CASSRTVYDEQFF. CDR3 sequence (DNA): TGTGCCAGCAGTAGGACAGTATACGATGAGCAGTTCTTC.

This sequence joins TRBV27 and TRBJ2-1, with 9 nucleotides matching TRBD1. The germline V gene encodes CDR1 MNHEY and CDR2 SMNVEV (reference sequence). The trim removed 4 bases at V and 6 bases at J, leaving 10 bases unmatched. This CDR3 spans 16 amino acids. CDR3 sequence (DNA): TGTGCCAGCAGTTGGTCGGGACAGGGAGGTTCCAATGAGCAGTTCTTC. It codes for CASSWSGQGGSNEQFF.

This clonotype was observed many times. This chain connects TRBV4-2 to TRBJ2-7; 13 nucleotides align to TRBD2. This CDR3 has 17 residues. CDR1 and CDR2 from the germline V gene are LGHNA and YNFKEQ. Trimming at V came to 3 bases and at J to 3 bases, leaving 8 bases not matched to a gene. CDR3 bases: TGTGCCAGCAGCCAGATTCAACTAGCGGGGGGGCGCTACGAGCAGTACTTC. Protein: CASSQIQLAGGRYEQYF.

In this sample, this clonotype turned up a few times. V usage is TRBV7-2 and J usage is TRBJ2-3; weak D call: TRBD2 (5 bases). This CDR3 has 15 residues. Germline V CDR1 and CDR2: SGHTA, FQGNSA. V lost 5 bases and J 8 bases, leaving 20 bases between the germline ends. The CDR3 loop is CASSRLSAQVGTQYF. The DNA of the CDR3 is TGTGCCAGCAGCCGACTAAGCGCCCAAGTCGGTACGCAGTATTTT.

This clonotype was detected ten times or more. The gene calls are TRBV28 and TRBJ2-3; possible D gene TRBD1, 5 bases. Germline-derived CDR1 and CDR2 are MDHEN and SYDVKM. The CDR3 sequence is 15 residues long. V gave up 3 bases and J gave up 5 bases, with 15 bases separating them. DNA of the CDR3: TGTGCCAGCAGTTTTCCGCTCCTGGGGCAAGATACGCAGTATTTT. Translated, it gives CASSFPLLGQDTQYF.

The CDR3 loop reads CASSSREVQYF. CDR3 in DNA: TGTGCCAGCAGTTCCCGGGAGGTTCAGTATTTT. The V call is TRBV12-3 or TRBV12-4, the J call TRBJ2-3; 7 nucleotides agree with TRBD2. J gave up 12 bases and V 4 bases, and 4 bases lay outside the gene matches. The CDR3 loop spans 11 amino acids.

The chain uses TRBV20-1 and TRBJ2-5; 7 bases are a match to TRBD2. This CDR3 has 14 amino acids. With V trimmed by 1 base and J by 4 bases, 6 bases remained unmatched. Germline V gene lookup returns CDR1 DFQATT and CDR2 SNEGSKA (reference sequence). In DNA form, the CDR3 reads TGCAGTGCTAGAGTCCCAGCGGGACTAGAGACCCAGTACTTC. This sequence encodes CSARVPAGLETQYF.

The V call is TRBV2, the J call TRBJ2-7, with no clear D. The germline CDR1 and CDR2 sequences are SNHLY and FYNNEI. The germline V and J ends were trimmed by 4 bases and 0 bases, with 13 bases remaining between them. The CDR3 is made up of 15 amino acids. The chain's CDR3 is CASSGARPTSYEQYF. As DNA, the CDR3 is TGTGCCAGCAGTGGGGCCAGGCCAACCTCCTACGAGCAGTACTTC. Together with reference TRBV2 and TRBJ2-7, the CDR3 gives the full variable domain: EPEVTQTPSHQVTQMGQEVILRCVPISNHLYFYWYRQILGQKVEFLVSFYNNEISEKSEIFDDQFSVERPDGSNFTLKIRSTKLEDSAMYFCASSGARPTSYEQYFGPGTRLTVT.

DNA of the CDR3: TGTGCCACCACGGGACTAGCATCGGAGACCCAGTACTTC. Its protein product is CATTGLASETQYF. The chain links TRBV15 to TRBJ2-5, with 9 bases that match TRBD2. Unmatched junction bases numbered 5, after V lost 7 bases and J lost 5 bases. The CDR3 has 13 amino acids. CDR1 is LNHNV, CDR2 YYDKDF, per germline (reference sequence). The full variable domain, its missing parts supplied by reference TRBV15 and TRBJ2-5, is DAMVIQNPRYQVTQFGKPVTLSCSQTLNHNVMYWYQQKSSQAPKLLFHYYDKDFNNEADTPDNFQSRRPNTSFCFLDIRSPGLGDTAMYLCATTGLASETQYFGPGTRLLVL.